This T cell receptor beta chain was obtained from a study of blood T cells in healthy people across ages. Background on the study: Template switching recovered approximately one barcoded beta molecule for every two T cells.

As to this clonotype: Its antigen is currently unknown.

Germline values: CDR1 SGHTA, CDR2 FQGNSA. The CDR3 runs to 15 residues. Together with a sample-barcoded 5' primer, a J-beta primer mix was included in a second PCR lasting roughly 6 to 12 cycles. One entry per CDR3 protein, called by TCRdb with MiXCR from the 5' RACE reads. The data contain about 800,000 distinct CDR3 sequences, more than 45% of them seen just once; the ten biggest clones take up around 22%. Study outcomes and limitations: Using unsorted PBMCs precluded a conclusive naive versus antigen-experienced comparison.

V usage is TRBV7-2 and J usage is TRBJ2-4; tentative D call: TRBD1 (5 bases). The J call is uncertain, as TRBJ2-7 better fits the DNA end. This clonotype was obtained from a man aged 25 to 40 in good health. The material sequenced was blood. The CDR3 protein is CASSLRSGLIYEQYF. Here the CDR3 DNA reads TGTGCCAGCAGCTTACGATCAGGGCTAATCTACGAGCAGTACTTC.